These 8 T cell receptor beta chains were sequenced from one sample in a study of CD8+ T cells in alopecia areata. Extraction of RNA preceded its reverse transcription into cDNA, which served as the sequencing template. Here immunoSEQ multiplex PCR was the method, and the copy in TCRdb shows in-frame clones only, minus some. The table lists 100,000 to 120,000 clones, 56% of them singletons, with more than 3% in the top ten. The treatment was: oral pan-JAK inhibitor, 5-10 mg twice daily. The specimen comprised CD4+ T cells sorted from blood, sampled at week 24, from a patient treated with tofacitinib. The source of these receptors is a human donor with alopecia areata.

The J gene is TRBJ1-2, the V gene TRBV28, with a tentative D call TRBD1 (5 bases). V dropped 5 bases and J dropped 3 bases, with 13 bases sitting between them. The CDR3 is 14 residues long. CDR1 is MDHEN, CDR2 SYDVKM, per germline. CDR3 sequence reads: CASSAQQVDYGYTF. In DNA, the CDR3 is TGTGCCAGCAGTGCGCAACAGGTTGACTATGGCTACACCTTC.

The genes are TRBV11-2 and TRBJ1-4; D call uncertain. Germline CDR1 is SGHAT and CDR2 is FQNNGV. The CDR3 consists of 12 residues. Trimming cost V 4 bases and J 7 bases, with 7 bases left between them. CDR3 protein: CASSSNSEKLFF. CDR3 nucleotides: TGTGCCAGCAGCTCGAATAGTGAAAAACTGTTTTTT.

The chain joins TRBV6-5 to TRBJ1-2; no clear D. Germline CDR1 reads MNHEY; CDR2 reads SVGAGI. Trimming left V 7 bases short and J 4 bases short, with 13 bases between. The CDR3 covers 13 residues. The CDR3 region is CASKGPSLYGYTF. The CDR3 bases are TGTGCCAGCAAAGGCCCTTCTCTCTATGGCTACACCTTC.

This clone was detected only a few times. Other DNA sequences in this sample translate to the same CDR3. The chain has TRBV29-1 and TRBJ2-6; the D is unclear. The CDR3 consists of 14 residues. Trimming removed 4 bases from V and 4 bases from J, with 11 bases in between. CDR1 is SQVTM, CDR2 ANQGSEA, per germline. Here the CDR3 reads CSVGQNSGANVLTF. In DNA, the CDR3 is TGCAGCGTTGGGCAGAATTCCGGGGCCAACGTCCTGACTTTC.

The rearrangement joins TRBV18 to TRBJ1-6, with D perhaps matching TRBD1 (5 bases). Trimming removed 4 bases from V and 7 bases from J, with 14 bases in between. The CDR3 spans 15 residues. The germline V gene encodes CDR1 KGHSH and CDR2 LQKENI. The CDR3 DNA reads TGTGCCAGCTCACTGGAGGGCCGGGGGAATTCACCCCTCCACTTT. It translates to CASSLEGRGNSPLHF.

V and J are TRBV4-2 and TRBJ2-5; 11 bases line up with TRBD2. This CDR3 has 18 amino acids. The germline V gene has CDR1 LGHNA and CDR2 YNFKEQ. V lost 0 bases, J lost 5 bases, and 11 bases stayed unmatched. This CDR3 is CASSQDPSGGISGETQYF. The DNA for the CDR3 is TGTGCCAGCAGCCAAGATCCTAGCGGGGGGATCTCGGGGGAGACCCAGTACTTC.

V usage is TRBV4-2 and J usage is TRBJ2-7; 9 bases are shared with TRBD1. The junction had 10 bases not matched to a gene; V was cut back by 4 bases and J by 0 bases. The CDR3 spans 17 residues. The V gene's germline CDR1 is LGHNA and CDR2 YNFKEQ. The CDR3 nucleotides read TGTGCCAGCAGCCCCAGCTCGTGGGACAGGGACTCCTACGAGCAGTACTTC. It is translated as CASSPSSWDRDSYEQYF.

The genes are TRBV30 and TRBJ1-4; a possible D gene is TRBD1 (5 bases). CDR1 and CDR2 from the germline V gene are GTSNPN and SVGIG (reference sequence). This CDR3 is built from 13 residues. V was cut by 8 bases and J by 5 bases, with 15 bases left in between. CDR3 bases: TGTGCCAGCTGGAGGGGCTGGAATGAAAAACTGTTTTTT. Translating it yields CASWRGWNEKLFF.